Each of the 23 T cell receptor beta chains below was sequenced from the same sample in a study of CD8 T cells in ankylosing spondylitis. TCRdb redid the calling of the 5' RACE reads with MiXCR, one entry per CDR3 protein. The sample yields 15,000 or so distinct CDR3 sequences, approximately 7.6% seen once. The sample consisted of blood. These receptors originate from a male donor with ankylosing spondylitis or in good health (not recorded which).

The table lists this clonotype with many counts. The chain links TRBV6-2 or TRBV6-3 to TRBJ1-5; a weak D match, TRBD1 (5 bases). Trimming cost V 8 bases and J 4 bases, with 18 bases left between them. Germline CDR1 is MNHEY and CDR2 is SVGEGT. The CDR3 consists of 15 residues. The CDR3, as DNA: TGTGCCAGCGTCTCGGGGGTAAAGCAGAATCAGCCCCAGCATTTT. This translates into CASVSGVKQNQPQHF.

This clonotype has at least ten counts. The rearrangement joins TRBV12-3 or TRBV12-4 to TRBJ2-2, with TRBD2 identical over 9 bases. Trimming removed 1 base from V and 4 bases from J; junction bases left unmatched: 4. The CDR3 sequence is 16 residues long. DNA of the CDR3: TGTGCCAGCAGTTTAGGCGGGGGGGCCACCACCGGGGAGCTGTTTTTT. Protein product: CASSLGGGATTGELFF.

This clonotype turned up a few times. The chain uses TRBV19 and TRBJ2-1, with 9 bases lining up with TRBD1. Germline-derived CDR1 and CDR2 are LNHDA and SQIVND (reference sequence). The CDR3 length is 15 residues. V lost 1 base to trimming and J lost 13 bases; unmatched junction nucleotides: 11. The CDR3 here is CASSIGTGVPPNQFF. In nucleotides, the CDR3 is TGTGCCAGTAGTATAGGGACAGGGGTCCCCCCGAATCAGTTCTTC.

This clonotype was seen more than once but under ten times. The V gene is TRBV5-1, the J gene TRBJ2-2; 7 bases match TRBD1. Losses at the gene ends were 1 base for V and 3 bases for J; bases not matched to a gene: 3. Germline V gene lookup returns CDR1 SGHRS and CDR2 YFSETQ. The CDR3 contains 15 residues. Here the CDR3 reads CASSLSTGDTGELFF. Written as DNA, the CDR3 is TGCGCCAGCAGCTTGAGTACAGGGGACACCGGGGAGCTGTTTTTT.

In its sample, this clonotype was seen many times. The chain carries TRBV12-3 or TRBV12-4 and TRBJ1-1; no clear D. CDR3 size: 15 residues. V shed 1 base and J shed 3 bases, with 12 bases lying between them. The DNA for the CDR3 is TGTGCCAGCAGTTTAGGCGGTGGACTCCACACTGAAGCTTTCTTT. Protein: CASSLGGGLHTEAFF.

There are many counts of this clonotype. V and J are TRBV20-1 and TRBJ1-6; unclear D gene. V was cut by 3 bases and J by 14 bases, with 17 bases left in between. CDR1 is DFQATT and CDR2 is SNEGSKA in the germline V gene (reference sequence). CDR3 length: 13 amino acids. The CDR3 loop reads CSASLRGGSALHF. CDR3 in DNA: TGCAGTGCTAGCCTTCGGGGAGGTTCGGCCCTCCACTTT.

V usage is TRBV12-3 or TRBV12-4 and J usage is TRBJ2-1; no clear D gene. CDR3 length equals 11 residues. Trimming left V 3 bases short and J 10 bases short, with 7 bases between. The CDR3 nucleotides read TGTGCCAGCAGTTTGGTACAGGAGCAGTTCTTC. It translates to CASSLVQEQFF.

The gene calls are TRBV28 and TRBJ1-6; D not certain. This CDR3 region has 12 residues. CDR1 is MDHEN, CDR2 SYDVKM, per germline. V was pared by 4 bases and J by 10 bases, with 8 bases between. The CDR3 loop reads CASSSVVSPLHF. CDR3 in DNA: TGTGCCAGCAGTTCGGTAGTCTCACCCCTCCACTTT. The variable domain in full, with the rest retrieved from reference TRBV28 and TRBJ1-6, is DVKVTQSSRYLVKRTGEKVFLECVQDMDHENMFWYRQDPGLGLRLIYFSYDVKMKEKGDIPEGYSVSREKKERFSLILESASTNQTSMYLCASSSVVSPLHFGNGTRLTVT.

This clonotype occurred many times. The chain is built from TRBV29-1 and TRBJ2-2; TRBD1 might be the D (6 bases). Germline CDR1 reads SQVTM; CDR2 reads ANQGSEA. Deletions cut 4 bases from V and 2 bases from J, with 17 bases between. The CDR3 is 16 residues long. The CDR3 sequence is CSVASGAGVNTGELFF. CDR3 sequence (DNA): TGCAGCGTTGCGTCAGGGGCAGGGGTCAACACCGGGGAGCTGTTTTTT.

In its sample, this clonotype ranks as medium-sized. The chain couples TRBV12-3 or TRBV12-4 to TRBJ2-1; 7 nucleotides match TRBD2. J gave up 1 base and V 5 bases, and 14 bases lay outside the gene matches. This CDR3 spans 18 amino acids. The CDR3 region has the DNA TGTGCCAGCAGTCTATACCTCCTTAACGGGAGGTCCTACAATGAGCAGTTCTTC. Its protein is CASSLYLLNGRSYNEQFF.

This clonotype has a count of ten or more. This sequence joins TRBV20-1 and TRBJ2-7; 7 bases line up with TRBD1. Unmatched junction bases numbered 2, after V lost 1 base and J lost 2 bases. Germline values: CDR1 DFQATT, CDR2 SNEGSKA (reference sequence). This CDR3 is 13 amino acids long. CDR3 amino acids: CSARGDSTYEQYV. In DNA, the CDR3 is TGCAGTGCTAGAGGGGACAGCACCTACGAGCAGTACGTC.

The sample holds many counts of this clonotype. The V and J genes are TRBV28 and TRBJ1-3; weak D call: TRBD1 (5 bases). Germline V gene data show CDR1 as MDHEN and CDR2 as SYDVKM. This CDR3 is built from 15 residues. Trimming shortened V by 6 bases and J by 4 bases, and 16 bases separated the two germline ends. The DNA of the CDR3 is TGTGCCAGCAGAGAAGACAGTCATCGCGGAAACACCATATATTTT. Translating it yields CASREDSHRGNTIYF.

This clonotype was picked up a small number of times. The gene calls are TRBV5-6 and TRBJ2-1, with 7 bases matching TRBD2. The V gene end was trimmed by 3 bases and the J gene end by 6 bases; junction bases not matched to a gene: 12. Germline V gene lookup returns CDR1 SGHDT and CDR2 YYEEEE. The CDR3 runs to 16 residues. In DNA, the CDR3 is TGTGCCAGCAGCTCACGACTAGCTCCCTTGGGCAATGAGCAGTTCTTC. Encoded protein: CASSSRLAPLGNEQFF.

This clonotype showed up many times. J is TRBJ2-3 and V is TRBV12-3 or TRBV12-4; D remains ambiguous. This CDR3 is built from 16 residues. V lost 2 bases to trimming and J lost 0 bases, with 12 bases between them. The CDR3 DNA is TGTGCCAGCAGTTTAAGGACGGACCCTAGCACAGATACGCAGTATTTT. This encodes CASSLRTDPSTDTQYF.

Only a few counts were recorded for this clonotype. As DNA, the CDR3 is TGTGCCAGCAGTTTGGTAGCGGGAGATAGCGTCGGGGAGCTGTTTTTT. Protein product: CASSLVAGDSVGELFF. The chain is built from TRBV12-3 or TRBV12-4 and TRBJ2-2; 9 bases are shared with TRBD2. The V and J ends lost 3 bases and 7 bases, in that order; junction bases with no gene match: 9. This CDR3 is built from 16 residues.

The V gene is TRBV15, the J gene TRBJ2-3, with D hard to call. V was cut by 9 bases and J by 6 bases, with 13 bases left in between. The germline V gene encodes CDR1 LNHNV and CDR2 YYDKDF (reference sequence). The CDR3 is made up of 12 amino acids. The CDR3 DNA sequence: TGTGCCACGAACCGACCTGGGGATACGCAGTATTTT. This encodes CATNRPGDTQYF.

This clonotype came up a few times. The CDR3 sequence: CASSYSRDTSKNIQYF. The DNA of the CDR3 is TGTGCCAGCAGTTATTCCCGGGATACCTCCAAAAACATTCAGTACTTC. The chain couples TRBV6-5 to TRBJ2-4; D might be TRBD2 (5 bases). The V gene lost 3 bases and the J gene lost 2 bases, with 14 bases spanning the gap. CDR1 and CDR2 (germline): MNHEY, SVGAGI. The CDR3 consists of 16 residues.

This clonotype was recorded at least ten times. V usage is TRBV12-3 or TRBV12-4 and J usage is TRBJ1-4; 7 bases line up with TRBD1. The CDR3 contains 15 residues. V trimming: 5 bases; J trimming: 8 bases; junction bases outside the gene matches: 11. CDR3 coding DNA: TGTGCCAGCAGTCAAAACCGGGACAGACCCGAAAAACTGTTTTTT. Its translation: CASSQNRDRPEKLFF.

In this sample, this clonotype turned up many times. The chain recombines TRBV20-1 with TRBJ1-1; 12 positions match TRBD1. Germline V lookup: CDR1 DFQATT, CDR2 SNEGSKA (reference sequence). The V segment lost 0 bases and the J segment 5 bases; nucleotides outside the gene matches: 10. The CDR3 contains 17 residues. The chain's CDR3 is CSARDHGTGGMGTEAFF. The CDR3 DNA reads TGCAGTGCTAGAGATCACGGGACAGGGGGCATGGGTACTGAAGCTTTCTTT.

This clonotype is termed medium-sized. The chain recombines TRBV29-1 with TRBJ1-5; D remains unclear. V was trimmed by 4 bases and J by 5 bases, leaving 9 bases between them. Germline-derived CDR1 and CDR2 are SQVTM and ANQGSEA. This CDR3 has 12 residues. The CDR3 DNA sequence: TGCAGCGTTGGGGAATTCCATCAGCCCCAGCATTTT. Translation gives CSVGEFHQPQHF. Based on the CDR3 plus reference TRBV29-1 and TRBJ1-5, the full variable domain is SAVISQKPSRDICQRGTSLTIQCQVDSQVTMMFWYRQQPGQSLTLIATANQGSEATYESGFVIDKFPISRPNLTFSTLTVSNMSPEDSSIYLCSVGEFHQPQHFGDGTRLSIL.

This chain connects TRBV9 to TRBJ2-7; TRBD1 matches at 9 bases. Germline V lookup: CDR1 SGDLS, CDR2 YYNGEE. V lost 0 bases and J lost 3; bases outside the gene matches: 4. This CDR3 contains 15 residues. The DNA of the CDR3 is TGTGCCAGCAGCGTAGGGGGGGGACAGGGCTACGAGCAGTACTTC. Amino acid sequence: CASSVGGGQGYEQYF.

This clonotype turned up a few times. The chain carries TRBV2 and TRBJ2-5, with D possibly TRBD2 on 5 matching bases. The CDR3 is 14 amino acids. Germline CDR1 is SNHLY and CDR2 is FYNNEI. V dropped 9 bases and J dropped 1 base, with 15 bases sitting between them. The CDR3 sequence is CASLAGIFQETQYF. The CDR3 DNA sequence: TGTGCCAGTCTAGCCGGGATTTTCCAAGAGACCCAGTACTTC.

This clonotype was detected a few times. This chain joins TRBV7-2 and TRBJ2-5; maybe TRBD2 (6 bases). Germline V lookup: CDR1 SGHTA, CDR2 FQGNSA. This CDR3 has 15 residues. The germline V and J ends were trimmed by 4 bases and 2 bases, with 14 bases remaining between them. CDR3 in amino acids: CASSSRGLAQETQYF. CDR3 in DNA: TGTGCCAGCAGCTCCCGGGGACTGGCACAAGAGACCCAGTACTTC.